This T cell receptor (beta chain) was captured by sequencing in a study of T-cell memory formation after mild COVID-19 (dated by TCRdb to the early 2020s). For context, the study as a whole: Most TCR sequence clusters were specific to one of the two donors. In a couple of donors, T-cell clones that expanded and contracted after mild COVID-19 were tracked by sequencing TCRalpha and TCRbeta repertoires over time. Two young, previously healthy adult volunteers, one female and one male, were included in the cohort.

Overall study results and their limits: Clones contracting from day 15 to 85 had balanced CD4/CD8 phenotypes, while a second wave expanding from day 15 to 37 was biased towards CD4+. Contracting CD4+ clones were located mainly in the CM and EM memory subsets, whereas CD8+ clones were found to be enriched in EMRA. Some responding clones were detected in pre-infection memory, which suggested that pre-existing cross-reactive memory T cells had joined the SARS-CoV-2 response. Only a couple of mild cases were covered in the study, and larger cohorts including severe cases with pre-infection samples were considered necessary. The second-wave clones that peaked on day 37 were not confirmed to be SARS-CoV-2 specific.

TCRdb names Illumina NovaSeq 6000 as the instrument used. TCRalpha and TCRbeta cDNA libraries were constructed by 5'RACE with constant-segment primers, with sample barcodes and unique molecular identifiers being introduced. Trizol reagent was used to extract RNA from every sample. Libraries were amplified in two PCR steps, with a second sample barcode and Illumina TruSeq adapters added in the second step. Sequencing of the libraries was done on an Illumina NovaSeq, producing 2 x 150 bp paired-end reads. Per the source publication's procedure: With migec v1.2.7, reads were demultiplexed and then collapsed into UMI-guided consensus sequences. Using mixcr v2.1.11, UMI consensuses were aligned to TRA and TRB V and J templates and then assembled into clonotypes. Clonotypes were classified as expanded or contracted when called significant by both edgeR and NoisET, with noise models trained on biological replicates. edgeR calls used a false discovery rate-adjusted p below 0.01 and a log2 fold-change threshold of 1. PCA with hierarchical clustering of max-normalized trajectories of the 1000 most abundant clonotypes was used as exploratory dynamics analysis. Separately sequenced CD4+ and CD8+ repertoires were used to assign a CD4 or CD8 phenotype to each responding clone. TCRdb passed the public sequencing reads through fastp at Q25 and MiXCR, retaining productive beta sequences. Rows with a matching CDR3 protein are joined into one entry that keeps the most common DNA and genes. The V and J calls come from TCRdb's annotation, not from the publication. This sample gives some 300,000 distinct CDR3 sequences in total; about 20% of them show up just once. Approximately 22% of the sample is held by the ten biggest clonotypes.

As to this clonotype: Its antigen has not been determined. No much larger clone is present one base from it, and per-base qualities are unavailable.

V is cut back by 2 bases and J by 7 bases, with 3 bases in the junction unmatched. The CDR3 covers 14 residues, taking in both the cysteine and the phenylalanine. The sequence is cut down to CDR3 DNA, 42 bases in frame from base 1. According to the germline V gene, CDR1 reads MNHEY and CDR2 reads SVGEGT. Ficoll-Paque density gradient centrifugation was the method used to isolate PBMCs. The V and J segments used are TRBV6-2 or TRBV6-3 and TRBJ1-4; TRBD1 fits 8 bases in the junction. The clonotype comes from a man aged 18-30 years who had mild COVID-19 (a few samples of this study predate the infection). The sample titles of this study are shuffled in the database, so cell type and time point are left out; the donor was told from shared clones. Sequencing was performed on PBMCs or a T cell subset sorted from them (not recorded which). The CDR3 loop reads CASSYPGGGEKLFF. The nucleotide sequence is given as TGTGCCAGCAGTTACCCAGGGGGCGGTGAAAAACTGTTTTTT.